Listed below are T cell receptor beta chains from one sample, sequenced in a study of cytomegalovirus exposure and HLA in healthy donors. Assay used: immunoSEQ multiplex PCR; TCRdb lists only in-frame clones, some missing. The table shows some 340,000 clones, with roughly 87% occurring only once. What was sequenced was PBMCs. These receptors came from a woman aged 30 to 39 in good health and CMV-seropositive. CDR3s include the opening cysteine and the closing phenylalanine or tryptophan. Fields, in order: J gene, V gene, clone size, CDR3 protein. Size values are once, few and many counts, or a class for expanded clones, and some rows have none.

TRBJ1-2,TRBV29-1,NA,CSVEAPGQVYTF
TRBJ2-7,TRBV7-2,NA,CASSVDTGREYF
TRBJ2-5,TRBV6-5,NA,CASSYGGKSTQYF
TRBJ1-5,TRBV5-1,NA,CASSLGFNSNQPQHF
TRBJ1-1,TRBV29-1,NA,CSVRTDNTEAFF
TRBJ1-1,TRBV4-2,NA,CASSQPGPGELEAFF
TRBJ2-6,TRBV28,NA,CASSPTGSYSGANVLTF
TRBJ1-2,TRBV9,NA,CASLSGVGGYTF
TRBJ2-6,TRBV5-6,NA,CASSRQEGPGANVLTF
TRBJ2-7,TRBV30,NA,CAWATGLGSEQYF
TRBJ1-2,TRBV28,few,CASSPTGSLRYTF
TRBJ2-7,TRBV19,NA,CASGQQLLREQYF
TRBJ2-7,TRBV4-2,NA,CASSQESAGGDEQYF
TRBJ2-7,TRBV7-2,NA,CASTLGLGADYEQYF
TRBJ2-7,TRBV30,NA,CAWTGTSRGEQYF
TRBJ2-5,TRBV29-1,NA,CSGSSGVGRETQYF
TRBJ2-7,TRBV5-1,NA,CASSPLGSLEQYF
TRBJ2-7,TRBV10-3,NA,CAISESYPPSYEQYF
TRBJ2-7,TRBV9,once,CASSETSGKTEQYF
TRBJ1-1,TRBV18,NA,CASSPKSGTKAFF
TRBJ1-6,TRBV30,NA,CAWSVSPDNSPLHF
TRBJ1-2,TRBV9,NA,CASSARAIDGYTF
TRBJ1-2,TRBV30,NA,CASKTGNYGYTF
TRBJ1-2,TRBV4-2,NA,CASSQDPGQGNYGYTF
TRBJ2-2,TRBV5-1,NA,CASRTRGNGELFF
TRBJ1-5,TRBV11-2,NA,CASSPDRGGPQHF
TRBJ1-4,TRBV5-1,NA,CASSVGWAPGGEKLFF
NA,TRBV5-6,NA,CASSLIPWTREPVDEKLFF
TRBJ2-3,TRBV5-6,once,CASSLAADTQYF
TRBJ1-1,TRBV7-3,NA,CASSLTRGNTEAFF
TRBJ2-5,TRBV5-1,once,CASSLVATGTQETQYF
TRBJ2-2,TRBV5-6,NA,CASRAFANTGELFF
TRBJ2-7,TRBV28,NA,CASSFISMGSILEQYF
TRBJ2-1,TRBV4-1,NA,CASSQSEGGGNEQFF
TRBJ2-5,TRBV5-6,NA,CASSPGTAETQYF
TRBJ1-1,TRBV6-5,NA,CASSYSIRNTEAFF
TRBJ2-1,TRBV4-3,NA,CASSQVGSDNEQFF
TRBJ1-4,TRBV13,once,CASSLALGRSNEKLFF
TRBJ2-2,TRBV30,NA,CAWITGALNANTGELFF